Given below is one T cell receptor (beta chain) in context. Its specificity is not known. Researchers used 5'RACE with constant-segment primers to make TCR alpha and TCR beta cDNA libraries that carry sample barcodes and UMIs. TCRdb reprocessed the 5' RACE reads via MiXCR and lists one record per CDR3 protein. Of a few hundred thousand distinct CDR3 sequences detected, roughly 16% appear once; the ten largest clones hold roughly 20%. Trimming shortened V by 0 bases and J by 3 bases, and 10 bases separated the two germline ends. The CDR3 spans 14 residues. The V gene's germline CDR1 is SGHRS and CDR2 YFSETQ. This sample was taken from a study of T-cell memory formation after mild COVID-19. Study-wide results and limits: Among contracting clones, CD4+ were mainly CM/EM and CD8+ enriched in EMRA.

The chain is built from TRBV5-1 and TRBJ2-7; TRBD1 might be the D (5 bases). Specimen: PBMCs or a T cell subset sorted from them (not recorded which). This TCR came from a man aged 18-30 years who had mild COVID-19 (a few samples of this study predate the infection). Cell type and time point are not known. The CDR3 region has the DNA TGCGCCAGCAGCTTGGAGGGGTGGTTCTACGAGCAGTACTTC. Translated: CASSLEGWFYEQYF. Based on the CDR3 plus reference TRBV5-1 and TRBJ2-7, the full variable domain is KAGVTQTPRYLIKTRGQQVTLSCSPISGHRSVSWYQQTPGQGLQFLFEYFSETQRNKGNFPGRFSGRQFSNSRSEMNVSTLELGDSALYLCASSLEGWFYEQYFGPGTRLTVT.